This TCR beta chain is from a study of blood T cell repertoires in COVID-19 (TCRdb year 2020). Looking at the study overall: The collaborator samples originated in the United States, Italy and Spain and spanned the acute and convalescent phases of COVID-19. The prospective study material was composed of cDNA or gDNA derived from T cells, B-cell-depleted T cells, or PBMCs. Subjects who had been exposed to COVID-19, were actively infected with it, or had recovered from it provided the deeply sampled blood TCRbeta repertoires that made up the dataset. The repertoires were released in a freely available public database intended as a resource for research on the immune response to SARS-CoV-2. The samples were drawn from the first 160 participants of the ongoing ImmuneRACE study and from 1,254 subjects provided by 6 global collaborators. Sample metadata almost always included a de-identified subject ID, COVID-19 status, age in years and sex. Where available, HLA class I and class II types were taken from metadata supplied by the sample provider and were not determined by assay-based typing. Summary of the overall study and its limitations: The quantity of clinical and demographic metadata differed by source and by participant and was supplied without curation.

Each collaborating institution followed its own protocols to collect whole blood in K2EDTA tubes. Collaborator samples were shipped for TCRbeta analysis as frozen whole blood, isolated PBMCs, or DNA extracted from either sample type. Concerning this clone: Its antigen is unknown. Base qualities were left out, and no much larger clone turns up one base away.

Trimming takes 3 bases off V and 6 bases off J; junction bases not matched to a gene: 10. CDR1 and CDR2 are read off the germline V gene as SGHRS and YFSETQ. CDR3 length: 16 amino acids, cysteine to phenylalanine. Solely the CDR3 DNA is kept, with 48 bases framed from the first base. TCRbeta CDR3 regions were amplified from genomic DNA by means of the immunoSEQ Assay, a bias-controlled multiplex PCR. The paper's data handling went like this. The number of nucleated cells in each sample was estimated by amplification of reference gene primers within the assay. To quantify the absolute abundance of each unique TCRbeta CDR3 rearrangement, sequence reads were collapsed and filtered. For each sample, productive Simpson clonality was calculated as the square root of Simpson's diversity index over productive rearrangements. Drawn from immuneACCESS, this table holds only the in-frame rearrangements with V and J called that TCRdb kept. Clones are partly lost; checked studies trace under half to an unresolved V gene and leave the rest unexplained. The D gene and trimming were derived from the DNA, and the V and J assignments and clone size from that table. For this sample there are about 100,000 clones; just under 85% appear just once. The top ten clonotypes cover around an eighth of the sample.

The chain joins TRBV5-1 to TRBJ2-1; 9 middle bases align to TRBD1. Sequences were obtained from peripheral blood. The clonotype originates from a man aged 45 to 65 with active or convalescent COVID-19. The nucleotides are TGCGCCAGCAGCTCGATGGGACAGGGAGTATTCAATGAGCAGTTCTTC. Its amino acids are CASSSMGQGVFNEQFF.